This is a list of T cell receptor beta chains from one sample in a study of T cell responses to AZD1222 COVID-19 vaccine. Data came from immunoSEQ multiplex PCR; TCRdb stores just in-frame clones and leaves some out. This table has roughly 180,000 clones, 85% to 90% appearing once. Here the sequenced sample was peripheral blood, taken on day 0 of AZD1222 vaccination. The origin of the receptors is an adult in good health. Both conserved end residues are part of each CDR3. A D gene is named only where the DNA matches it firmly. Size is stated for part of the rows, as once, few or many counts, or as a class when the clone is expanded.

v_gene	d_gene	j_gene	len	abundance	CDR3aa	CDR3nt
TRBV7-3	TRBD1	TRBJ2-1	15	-	CASSVDRGSYNEQFF	TGTGCCAGCAGCGTCGACAGGGGTTCCTACAATGAGCAGTTCTTC
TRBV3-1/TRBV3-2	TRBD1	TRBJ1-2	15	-	CASSLTGGYNYGYTF	TGTGCCAGCAGCCTTACAGGGGGATATAACTATGGCTACACCTTC
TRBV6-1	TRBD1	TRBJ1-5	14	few	CASSEGTGNQPQHF	TGTGCCAGCAGTGAAGGGACAGGTAATCAGCCCCAGCATTTT
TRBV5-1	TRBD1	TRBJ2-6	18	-	CASSLDGTGGSGANVLTF	TGCGCCAGCAGCTTGGACGGGACAGGGGGCTCTGGGGCCAACGTCCTGACTTTC
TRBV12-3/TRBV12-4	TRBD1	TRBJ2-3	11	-	CASSRTGPLYF	TGTGCCAGCAGCCGGACAGGGCCCCTGTATTTT
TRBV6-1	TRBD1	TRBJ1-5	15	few	CASSEGTGGKQPQHF	TGTGCCAGCAGTGAAGGGACAGGGGGTAAACAGCCCCAGCATTTT
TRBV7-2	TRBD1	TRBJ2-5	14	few	CASSMNRGGETQYF	TGTGCCAGCAGCATGAACAGGGGTGGAGAGACCCAGTACTTC
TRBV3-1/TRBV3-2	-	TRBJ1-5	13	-	CASSQDVIQPQHF	TGTGCCAGCAGCCAAGATGTCATTCAGCCCCAGCATTTT
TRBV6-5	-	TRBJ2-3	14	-	CASSPSWFSDTQYF	TGTGCCAGCAGTCCTTCTTGGTTTTCAGATACGCAGTATTTT
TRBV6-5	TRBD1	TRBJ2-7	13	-	CARLRRGLYEQYF	TGTGCCAGGCTCCGTAGGGGGCTCTACGAGCAGTACTTC
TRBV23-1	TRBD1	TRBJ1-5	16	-	CASSIPGQGAGQPQHF	TGCGCCAGCAGCATTCCGGGACAGGGGGCAGGTCAGCCCCAGCATTTT
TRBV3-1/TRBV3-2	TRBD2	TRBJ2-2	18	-	CASSRPRGSGITAGELFF	TGTGCCAGCAGCCGACCCCGCGGTAGCGGGATTACTGCCGGGGAGCTGTTTTTT
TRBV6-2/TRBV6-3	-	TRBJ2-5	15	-	CASSWAVGGAETQYF	TGTGCCAGCAGTTGGGCGGTCGGGGGCGCAGAGACCCAGTACTTC
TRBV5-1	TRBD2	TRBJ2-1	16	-	CASSLALGGAGNEQFF	TGCGCCAGCAGCTTGGCCCTCGGGGGGGCGGGCAATGAGCAGTTCTTC
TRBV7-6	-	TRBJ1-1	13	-	CASSQTLNTEAFF	TGTGCCAGCAGCCAAACCCTGAACACTGAAGCTTTCTTT
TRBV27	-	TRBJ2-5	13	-	CASSFRGGETQYF	TGTGCCAGCAGTTTCAGGGGTGGAGAGACCCAGTACTTC
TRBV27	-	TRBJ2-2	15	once	CASSFLFSVPGELFF	TGTGCCAGCAGTTTTTTATTTTCAGTTCCCGGGGAGCTGTTTTTT
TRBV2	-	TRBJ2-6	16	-	CARGVPGGAGANVLTF	TGTGCCAGAGGAGTACCCGGGGGCGCTGGGGCCAACGTCCTGACTTTC
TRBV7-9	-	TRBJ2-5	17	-	CASSPPREGVLQETQYF	TGTGCCAGCAGCCCCCCCCGAGAGGGGGTCCTCCAAGAGACCCAGTACTTC
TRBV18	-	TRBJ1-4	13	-	CASSRDWGEKLFF	TGTGCCAGCTCCAGGGATTGGGGTGAAAAACTGTTTTTT
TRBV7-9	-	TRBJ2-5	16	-	CASSNFVGGGQETQYF	TGTGCCAGCAGCAACTTCGTAGGGGGAGGCCAAGAGACCCAGTACTTC
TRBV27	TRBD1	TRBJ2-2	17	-	CASSFIRGTGVTGELFF	TGTGCCAGCAGTTTCATTCGTGGGACAGGGGTCACCGGGGAGCTGTTTTTT
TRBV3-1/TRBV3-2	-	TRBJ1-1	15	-	CASSQDEGPGPEAFF	TGTGCCAGCAGCCAAGATGAGGGGCCCGGGCCTGAAGCTTTCTTT
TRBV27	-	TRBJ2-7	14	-	CASSLQTHSYEQYF	TGTGCCAGCAGTTTACAGACACACTCCTACGAGCAGTACTTC
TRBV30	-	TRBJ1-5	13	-	CAWSEQGDQPQHF	TGTGCCTGGAGTGAACAGGGAGATCAGCCCCAGCATTTT
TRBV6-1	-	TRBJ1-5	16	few	CASSEGGNTGNQPQHF	TGTGCCAGCAGTGAAGGGGGGAACACCGGCAATCAGCCCCAGCATTTT
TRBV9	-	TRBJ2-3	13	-	CASSGGSTDTQYF	TGTGCCAGCAGCGGGGGAAGCACAGATACGCAGTATTTT
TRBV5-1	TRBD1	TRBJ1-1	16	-	CASSAGQGYLNTEAFF	TGCGCCAGCAGCGCGGGACAGGGATACTTGAACACTGAAGCTTTCTTT
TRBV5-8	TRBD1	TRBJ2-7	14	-	CASSFLTGAYEQYF	TGTGCCAGCAGCTTCCTCACAGGGGCCTACGAGCAGTACTTC
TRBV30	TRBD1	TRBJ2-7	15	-	CAWSVLGRGPWEQYF	TGTGCCTGGAGTGTACTGGGCAGGGGGCCGTGGGAGCAGTACTTC
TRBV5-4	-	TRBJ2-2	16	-	CASSPGTHANTGELFF	TGTGCCAGCAGCCCCGGGACTCATGCTAACACCGGGGAGCTGTTTTTT
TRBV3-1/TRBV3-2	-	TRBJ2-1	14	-	CASSPGLSYNEQFF	TGTGCCAGCAGCCCGGGACTTTCCTACAATGAGCAGTTCTTC
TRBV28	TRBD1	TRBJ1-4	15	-	CASSRPGQGAEKLFF	TGTGCCAGCAGCCGACCGGGACAGGGGGCTGAAAAACTGTTTTTT
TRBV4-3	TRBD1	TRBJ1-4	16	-	CASSRLTGQGHEKLFF	TGCGCCAGCAGCCGCCTAACCGGACAGGGGCATGAAAAACTGTTTTTT
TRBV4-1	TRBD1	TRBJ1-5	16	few	CASSGAGTGFNQPQHF	TGCGCCAGCAGCGGGGCCGGGACAGGGTTTAATCAGCCCCAGCATTTT
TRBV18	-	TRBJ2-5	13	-	CASSPRGEETQYF	TGTGCCAGCTCACCGAGGGGAGAAGAGACCCAGTACTTC
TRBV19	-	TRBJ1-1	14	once	CASSMRGEDSEAFF	TGTGCCAGTAGTATGAGGGGGGAGGACAGTGAAGCTTTCTTT
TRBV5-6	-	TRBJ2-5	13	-	CASSRGAQETQYF	TGTGCCAGCAGCCGGGGGGCCCAAGAGACCCAGTACTTC